This TCR delta chain is from a study of gamma-delta chains in newborns, infants, children. On the study more broadly: Innate gammadelta T cells reportedly expand polyclonally right after birth, driven by microbial exposure, per the title.

Turning to this clone: This CDR3 is also generated by other DNA sequences in the sample.

TCRdb redid clone calling on the reads using CATT. The sample lists 4,000 or so delta-chain clones, 44% occurring once. This receptor was identified in a child who was a newborn, infant or young child, either healthy, febrile or measles-vaccinated (not recorded which). The sequencing used blood, collected at week 6.

CDR3: CACDPIPTGGYNSSWDTRQMFF. CDR3 nucleotides: TGTGCCTGTGACCCGATCCCCACTGGGGGATACAACAGCTCCTGGGACACCCGACAGATGTTTTTC. The chain combines TRDV2 with TRDJ3; 12 bases are a match to TRDD3. The germline CDR1 and CDR2 sequences are GEAIGNYY and EKD. J gave up 0 bases and V 3 bases, and 14 bases lay outside the gene matches. The length of the CDR3 is 22 residues.